The rows below give T cell receptor beta chains drawn from one sample of a study of identical twins. MiXCR, run by TCRdb on the 5' RACE reads, gives a single entry per CDR3 protein. The sample lists around 100,000 distinct CDR3 sequences, less than 6.5% seen once, with roughly 12% in the top ten. Material: memory T cells sorted from blood. All receptors derive from a woman aged 50 to 60 in good health. The CDR3 runs from the conserved cysteine through the conserved F or W. The D gene is left open where the match is weak. Not all rows give a size; the values are once, few, many and, for expanded clones, a class.

v_call	d_call	j_call	clone_size	cdr3_nt	cdr3_aa
TRBV3-1	.	TRBJ2-1	many	TGTGCCAGCAGCCCCCCCGGGCTTATCTACAATGAGCAGTTCTTC	CASSPPGLIYNEQFF
TRBV5-1	TRBD2	TRBJ2-1	many	TGCGCCAGCAGCTTGGTCGCGGGAGGAAATGAGCAGTTCTTC	CASSLVAGGNEQFF
TRBV30	.	TRBJ2-7	few	TGTGCCTGGACGATGAGGGCTAGAGAGCAGTACTTC	CAWTMRAREQYF
TRBV19	.	TRBJ2-1	.	TGTGCCAGTAGTATGCCGGGGCCAAAAGGGAATGAGCAGTTCTTC	CASSMPGPKGNEQFF
TRBV5-1	TRBD1	TRBJ2-2	many	TGCGCCAGCAGCCTGGGACAGGGTGACACCGGGGAGCTGTTTTTT	CASSLGQGDTGELFF
TRBV9	.	TRBJ1-6	many	TGTGCCAGCAGCGAAGGGACCTTTGGGGCGCTCAATTCACCCCTCCACTTT	CASSEGTFGALNSPLHF
TRBV11-2	TRBD2	TRBJ2-1	many	TGTGCCAGCAGCCGACTAGCGGGAGCAAGCAATGAGCAGTTCTTC	CASSRLAGASNEQFF
TRBV9	.	TRBJ2-6	.	TGTGCCAGCAGCGTAGCGGGGTCGGGGGCCAACGTCCTGACTTTC	CASSVAGSGANVLTF
TRBV12-3/TRBV12-4	.	TRBJ2-3	many	TGTGCCAGCAGTTCTTACCGTGTCGCAGATACGCAGTATTTT	CASSSYRVADTQYF
TRBV20-1	TRBD1	TRBJ1-5	many	TGCAGTGCCGGGGACAGGGGCCCATATCAGCCCCAGCATTTT	CSAGDRGPYQPQHF
TRBV6-5	.	TRBJ2-1	many	TGTGCCAGCAGATCCACCCTTACCTCCTACAATGAGCAGTTCTTC	CASRSTLTSYNEQFF
TRBV6-6	.	TRBJ1-2	many	TGTGCCAGCAGAACTCCGGAAAGTGGCTACACCTTC	CASRTPESGYTF
TRBV12-3/TRBV12-4	.	TRBJ1-5	many	TGTGCCAGCAGCCCTAACAATCAGCCCCAGCATTTT	CASSPNNQPQHF
TRBV5-1	TRBD1	TRBJ1-1	.	TGCGCCAGCACCGATTCCGGGACAGGGGGCCAGGTCACTGAAGCTTTCTTT	CASTDSGTGGQVTEAFF
TRBV29-1	TRBD2	TRBJ2-1	many	TGCTCCTCTGAGGGGGCGGGAGGGCATCAGTTCTTC	CSSEGAGGHQFF
TRBV5-5	.	TRBJ1-5	few	TGTGCCAGCAGCTTAGCGGTTGGTCAGCCCCAGCATTTT	CASSLAVGQPQHF
TRBV3-1	TRBD1	TRBJ1-2	many	TGTGCCAGCAGCCAAGATGGGACAGGAGTCTATGGCTACACCTTC	CASSQDGTGVYGYTF
TRBV29-1	.	TRBJ2-1	many	TGCAGCTTCGCGGGGAGCTCAGTCGAGGAGCAGTTCTTC	CSFAGSSVEEQFF
TRBV12-3/TRBV12-4	.	TRBJ2-2	.	TGTGCCAGCAGTGCGTGGAGCGGCAACCTAAACACCGGGGAGCTGTTTTTT	CASSAWSGNLNTGELFF
TRBV6-2/TRBV6-3	TRBD1	TRBJ1-2	many	TGTGCCAGCAGCCTGATACAGGGGGCGGATGGCTACACCTTC	CASSLIQGADGYTF
TRBV15	.	TRBJ2-5	few	TGTGCCACCAGCAAGCAGTCGGCCCAAGAGACCCAGTACTTC	CATSKQSAQETQYF
TRBV24-1	TRBD2	TRBJ2-1	many	TGTGCCACCAGTGACGAGGGACTAGCGGGGACCGGATCCTACAATGAGCAGTTCTTC	CATSDEGLAGTGSYNEQFF
TRBV5-1	TRBD1	TRBJ2-3	many	TGCGCCAGCAAGACCGGGACAGGTGCAGATACGCAGTATTTT	CASKTGTGADTQYF
TRBV7-9	TRBD2	TRBJ2-5	.	TGTGCCAGCAGCTTCGGGGCTGGGGCTAGCGGGAGAGAGACCCAGTACTTC	CASSFGAGASGRETQYF
TRBV13	.	TRBJ1-4	many	TGTGCCAGCACCCTAGGGGCAGCAACTAATGAAAAACTGTTTTTT	CASTLGAATNEKLFF
TRBV3-1	.	TRBJ1-5	few	TGTGCCAGCAGCCAAGATGGCAGTACAGCCGAGCCCCAGCATTTT	CASSQDGSTAEPQHF